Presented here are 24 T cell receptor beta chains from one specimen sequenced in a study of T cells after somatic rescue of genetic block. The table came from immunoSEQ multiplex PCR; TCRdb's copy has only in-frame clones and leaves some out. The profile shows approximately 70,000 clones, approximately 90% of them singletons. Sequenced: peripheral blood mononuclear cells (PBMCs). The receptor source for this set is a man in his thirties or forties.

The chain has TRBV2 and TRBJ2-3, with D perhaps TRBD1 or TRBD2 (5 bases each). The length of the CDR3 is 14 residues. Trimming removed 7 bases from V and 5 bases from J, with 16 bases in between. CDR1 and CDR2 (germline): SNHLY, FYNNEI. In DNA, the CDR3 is TGTGCCAGCAACCTTGGGGGAGATAGAGATACGCAGTATTTT. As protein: CASNLGGDRDTQYF.

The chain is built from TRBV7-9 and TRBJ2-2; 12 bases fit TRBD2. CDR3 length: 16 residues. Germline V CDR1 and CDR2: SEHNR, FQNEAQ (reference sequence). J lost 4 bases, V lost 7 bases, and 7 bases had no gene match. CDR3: CASTRLAGVGTGELFF. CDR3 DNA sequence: TGTGCCAGCACCCGACTAGCGGGGGTCGGCACCGGGGAGCTGTTTTTT.

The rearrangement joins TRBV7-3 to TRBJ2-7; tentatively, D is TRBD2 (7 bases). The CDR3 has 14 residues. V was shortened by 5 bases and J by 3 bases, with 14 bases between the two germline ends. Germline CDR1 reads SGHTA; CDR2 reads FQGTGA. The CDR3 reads CASSQQGGDYEQYF. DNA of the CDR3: TGTGCCAGCAGCCAACAGGGAGGGGACTACGAGCAGTACTTC.

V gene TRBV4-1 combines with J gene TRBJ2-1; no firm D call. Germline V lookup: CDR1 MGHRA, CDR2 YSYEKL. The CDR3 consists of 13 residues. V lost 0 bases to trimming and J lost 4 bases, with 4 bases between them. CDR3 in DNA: TGCGCCAGCAGCCAAGAAGGATACAATGAGCAGTTCTTC. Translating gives CASSQEGYNEQFF.

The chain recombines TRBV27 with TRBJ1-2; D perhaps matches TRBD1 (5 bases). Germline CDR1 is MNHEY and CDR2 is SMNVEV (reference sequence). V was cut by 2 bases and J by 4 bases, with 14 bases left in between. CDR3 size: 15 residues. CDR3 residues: CASSLVGGDFYGYTF. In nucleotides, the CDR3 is TGTGCCAGCAGTTTAGTGGGGGGAGACTTCTATGGCTACACCTTC.

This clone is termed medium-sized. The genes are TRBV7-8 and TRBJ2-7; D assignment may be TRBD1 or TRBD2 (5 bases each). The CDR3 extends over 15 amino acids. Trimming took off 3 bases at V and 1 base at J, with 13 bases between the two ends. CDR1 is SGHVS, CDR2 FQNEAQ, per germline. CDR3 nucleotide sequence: TGTGCCAGCAGCTTTTATCAGGGACCTTCCTACGAGCAGTACTTC. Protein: CASSFYQGPSYEQYF. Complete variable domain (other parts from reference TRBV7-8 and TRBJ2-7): GAGVSQSPRYKVAKRGQDVALRCDPISGHVSLFWYQQALGQGPEFLTYFQNEAQLDKSGLPSDRFFAERPEGSVSTLKIQRTQQEDSAVYLCASSFYQGPSYEQYFGPGTRLTVT.

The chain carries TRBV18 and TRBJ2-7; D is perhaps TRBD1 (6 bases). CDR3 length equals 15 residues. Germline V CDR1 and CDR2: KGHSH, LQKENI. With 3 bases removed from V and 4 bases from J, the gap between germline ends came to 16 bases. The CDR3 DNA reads TGTGCCAGCTCACCCCCGGGACAAATGCCTTACGAGCAGTACTTC. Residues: CASSPPGQMPYEQYF.

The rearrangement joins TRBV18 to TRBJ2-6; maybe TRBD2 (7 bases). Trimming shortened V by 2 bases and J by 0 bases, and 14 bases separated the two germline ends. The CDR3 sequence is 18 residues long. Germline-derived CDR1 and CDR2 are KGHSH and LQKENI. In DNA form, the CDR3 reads TGTGCCAGCTCACCAGCCGGGGGGCGACCCTCTGGGGCCAACGTCCTGACTTTC. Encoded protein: CASSPAGGRPSGANVLTF. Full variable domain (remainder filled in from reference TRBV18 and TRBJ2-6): NAGVMQNPRHLVRRRGQEARLRCSPMKGHSHVYWYRQLPEEGLKFMVYLQKENIIDESGMPKERFSAEFPKEGPSILRIQQVVRGDSAAYFCASSPAGGRPSGANVLTFGAGSRLTVL.

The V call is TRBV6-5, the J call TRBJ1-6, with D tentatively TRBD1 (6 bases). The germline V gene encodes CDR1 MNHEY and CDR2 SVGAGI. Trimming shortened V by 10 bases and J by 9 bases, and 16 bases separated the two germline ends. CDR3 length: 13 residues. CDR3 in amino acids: CATSRGASSPLHF. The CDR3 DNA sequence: TGTGCCACCTCCCGGGGGGCTTCTTCACCCCTCCACTTT.

The DNA of the CDR3 is TGTGCCAGCAGCGTAAGAAACGACATGAACACTGAAGCTTTCTTT. Its protein is CASSVRNDMNTEAFF. The chain employs TRBV9 and TRBJ1-1, with unresolved D. Trimming took 1 base from V and 0 from J, leaving 10 bases between them. The length of the CDR3 is 15 residues. Germline loops: CDR1 SGDLS, CDR2 YYNGEE.

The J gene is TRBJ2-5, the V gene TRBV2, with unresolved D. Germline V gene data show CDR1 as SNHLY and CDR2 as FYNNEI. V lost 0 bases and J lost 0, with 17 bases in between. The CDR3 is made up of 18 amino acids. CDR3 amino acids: CASSEADLSGPNQETQYF. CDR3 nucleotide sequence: TGTGCCAGCAGTGAAGCGGACCTATCAGGACCTAACCAAGAGACCCAGTACTTC.

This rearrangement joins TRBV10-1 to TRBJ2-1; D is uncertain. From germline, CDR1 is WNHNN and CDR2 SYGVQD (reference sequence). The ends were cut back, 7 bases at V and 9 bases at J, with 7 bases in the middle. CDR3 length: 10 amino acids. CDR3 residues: CASTPREQFF. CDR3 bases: TGCGCCAGCACCCCCCGTGAGCAGTTCTTC.

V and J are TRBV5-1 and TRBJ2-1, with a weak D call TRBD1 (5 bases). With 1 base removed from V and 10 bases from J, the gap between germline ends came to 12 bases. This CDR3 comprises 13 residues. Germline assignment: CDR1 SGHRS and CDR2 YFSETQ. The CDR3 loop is CASSLYRQGEQFF. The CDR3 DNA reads TGCGCCAGCAGCTTGTATCGGCAGGGAGAGCAGTTCTTC.

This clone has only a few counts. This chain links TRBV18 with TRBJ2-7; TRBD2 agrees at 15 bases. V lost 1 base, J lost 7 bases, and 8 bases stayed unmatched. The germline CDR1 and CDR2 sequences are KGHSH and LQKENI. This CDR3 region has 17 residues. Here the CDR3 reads CASSPRRTSGRALEQYF. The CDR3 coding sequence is TGTGCCAGCTCACCACGACGGACTAGCGGGAGGGCGTTGGAGCAGTACTTC.

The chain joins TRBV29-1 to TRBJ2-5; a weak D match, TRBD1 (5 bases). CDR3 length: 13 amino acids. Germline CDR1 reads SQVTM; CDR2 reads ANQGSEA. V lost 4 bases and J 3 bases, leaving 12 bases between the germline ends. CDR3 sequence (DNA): TGCAGCGTTGTGGGGCTACGGAAAGAGACCCAGTACTTC. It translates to CSVVGLRKETQYF. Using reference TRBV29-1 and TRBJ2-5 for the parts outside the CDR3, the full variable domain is SAVISQKPSRDICQRGTSLTIQCQVDSQVTMMFWYRQQPGQSLTLIATANQGSEATYESGFVIDKFPISRPNLTFSTLTVSNMSPEDSSIYLCSVVGLRKETQYFGPGTRLLVL.

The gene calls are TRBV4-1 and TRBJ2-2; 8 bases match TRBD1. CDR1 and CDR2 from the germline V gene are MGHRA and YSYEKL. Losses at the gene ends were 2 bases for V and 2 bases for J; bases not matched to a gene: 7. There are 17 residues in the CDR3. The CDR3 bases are TGCGCCAGCAGCCAAAGGCCCGGGACAGGAAACACCGGGGAGCTGTTTTTT. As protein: CASSQRPGTGNTGELFF.

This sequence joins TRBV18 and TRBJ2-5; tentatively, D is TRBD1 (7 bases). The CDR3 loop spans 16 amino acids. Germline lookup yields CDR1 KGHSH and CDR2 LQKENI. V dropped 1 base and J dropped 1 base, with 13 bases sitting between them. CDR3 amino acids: CASSPRGTEAQETQYF. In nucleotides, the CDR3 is TGTGCCAGCTCACCACGCGGGACAGAGGCCCAAGAGACCCAGTACTTC.

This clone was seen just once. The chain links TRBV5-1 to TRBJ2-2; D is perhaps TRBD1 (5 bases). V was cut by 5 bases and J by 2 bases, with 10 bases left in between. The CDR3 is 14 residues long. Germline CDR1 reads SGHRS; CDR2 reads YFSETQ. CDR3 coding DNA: TGCGCCAGCAGACTGCAGGGCAACACCGGGGAGCTGTTTTTT. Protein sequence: CASRLQGNTGELFF.

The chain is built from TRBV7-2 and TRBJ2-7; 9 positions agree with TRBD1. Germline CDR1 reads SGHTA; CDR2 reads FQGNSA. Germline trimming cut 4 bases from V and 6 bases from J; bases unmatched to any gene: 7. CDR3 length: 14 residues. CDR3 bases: TGTGCCAGCAGCTCCCGACAGGGGGTTCCCGAGCAGTACTTC. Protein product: CASSSRQGVPEQYF.

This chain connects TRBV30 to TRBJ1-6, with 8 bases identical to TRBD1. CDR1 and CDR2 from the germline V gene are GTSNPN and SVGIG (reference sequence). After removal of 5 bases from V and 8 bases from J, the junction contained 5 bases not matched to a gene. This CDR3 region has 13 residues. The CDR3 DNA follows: TGTGCCTGGGGCACAGGGGGGGATTCACCCCTCCACTTT. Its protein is CAWGTGGDSPLHF.

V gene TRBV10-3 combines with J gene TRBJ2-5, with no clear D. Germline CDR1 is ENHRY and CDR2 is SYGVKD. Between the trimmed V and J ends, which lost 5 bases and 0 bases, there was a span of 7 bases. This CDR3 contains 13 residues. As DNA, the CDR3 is TGTGCCATCAGTCGTCAGTACCAAGAGACCCAGTACTTC. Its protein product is CAISRQYQETQYF.

CDR3 coding DNA: TGTGCCAGCAGCTCTACCGGGACCGCCTATGGCTACACCTTC. Translated, it gives CASSSTGTAYGYTF. The chain links TRBV5-4 to TRBJ1-2; D is possibly TRBD1 (5 bases). CDR1 is SGHNT, CDR2 YYREEE, per germline (reference sequence). V lost 3 bases and J lost 4, with 13 bases in between. The CDR3 sequence is 14 residues long. Variable domain in full (rest from reference TRBV5-4 and TRBJ1-2): ETGVTQSPTHLIKTRGQQVTLRCSSQSGHNTVSWYQQALGQGPQFIFQYYREEENGRGNFPPRFSGLQFPNYSSELNVNALELDDSALYLCASSSTGTAYGYTFGSGTRLTVV.

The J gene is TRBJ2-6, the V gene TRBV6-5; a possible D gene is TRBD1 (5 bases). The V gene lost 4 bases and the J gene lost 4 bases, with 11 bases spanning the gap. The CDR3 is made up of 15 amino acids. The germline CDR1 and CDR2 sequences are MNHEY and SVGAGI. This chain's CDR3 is CASSLTGSGANVLTF. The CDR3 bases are TGTGCCAGCAGTTTAACAGGATCCGGGGCCAACGTCCTGACTTTC.

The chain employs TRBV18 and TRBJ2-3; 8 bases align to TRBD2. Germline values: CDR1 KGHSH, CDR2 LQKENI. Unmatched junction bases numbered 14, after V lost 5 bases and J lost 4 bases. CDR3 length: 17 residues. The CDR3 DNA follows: TGTGCCAGCTCATCGGGAGGGGATGGTGCGGGACCAGATACGCAGTATTTT. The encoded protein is CASSSGGDGAGPDTQYF.